This T cell receptor beta chain was found in a study of CD8 T cells in ankylosing spondylitis. There are a few counts of this clonotype. Germline assignment: CDR1 SGHRS and CDR2 YFSETQ. This CDR3 spans 15 amino acids. The trim removed 4 bases at V and 4 bases at J, leaving 9 bases unmatched. MiXCR, applied by TCRdb to the 5' RACE reads, yields one record per CDR3 protein. The table has around 300,000 distinct CDR3 sequences, about 9.9% seen once. Sequenced input: blood, either unsorted or a sorted T cell fraction (not recorded which). This TCR was sampled from a female donor with ankylosing spondylitis or in good health (not recorded which). V gene TRBV5-1 combines with J gene TRBJ2-7, with 9 nucleotides matching TRBD2. This CDR3 reads CASSPYSGSGYEQYF. The DNA of the CDR3 is TGCGCCAGCAGCCCTTATAGCGGGAGTGGATACGAGCAGTACTTC.